This is a list of T cell receptor beta chains from one sample in a study of T cell repertoires in cytomegalovirus infection. MiXCR, applied by TCRdb to the reads, yields one record per CDR3 protein. The sample holds approximately 500,000 distinct CDR3 sequences, about 11% seen once. Specimen: PBMCs. Every receptor here comes from a human donor in good health (CMV status not recorded). Some clones in this sample may be carry-over from other donors' samples. Each CDR3 is given with its conserved first and last residue. The order of the fields is J gene, D gene, clone size, V gene, CDR3 DNA, CDR3 protein. A D gene is named only where the DNA matches it firmly. Expanded clones get a size class; other rows say once, few or many, or leave the size out.

J: TRBJ2-3
D: NA
size: many
V: TRBV27
DNA: TGTGCCAGCAGTTTCGGACCTGACACGCAGTATTTT
CDR3: CASSFGPDTQYF

J: TRBJ1-3
D: TRBD1
size: few
V: TRBV9
DNA: TGTGCCAGCAGCGTAGAGGGACAGAGCTCTGGAAACACCATATATTTT
CDR3: CASSVEGQSSGNTIYF

J: TRBJ1-2
D: TRBD1
size: few
V: TRBV19
DNA: TGTGCCAGTAGTGAGGACTATCCGGGACAGGGTGACTTC
CDR3: CASSEDYPGQGDF

J: TRBJ1-5
D: NA
size: many
V: TRBV7-8
DNA: TGTGCCAGCAGCCAAAACAGGGTGACGGACCTCAATCAGCCCCAGCATTTT
CDR3: CASSQNRVTDLNQPQHF

J: TRBJ2-7
D: NA
size: many
V: TRBV27
DNA: TGTGCCAGCAGTTTTTTGGGGGATACCTACGAGCAGTACTTC
CDR3: CASSFLGDTYEQYF

J: TRBJ1-2
D: NA
size: many
V: TRBV4-2
DNA: TGTGCCAGCAGCCACGCCGGGGGGGATTCTGGCTACACCTTC
CDR3: CASSHAGGDSGYTF

J: TRBJ2-7
D: NA
size: many
V: TRBV11-2
DNA: TGTGCCAGCAGCCTAGGTCAGCGGGTTCCCTACGAGCAGTACTTC
CDR3: CASSLGQRVPYEQYF

J: TRBJ1-2
D: NA
size: many
V: TRBV6-5
DNA: TGTGCCAGCACGGACAGAAATAACTATGGCTACACCTTC
CDR3: CASTDRNNYGYTF

J: TRBJ2-3
D: TRBD2
size: many
V: TRBV20-1
DNA: TGCAGTGCTGAGGCTAGCGGGGGATTAGGAGATACGCAGTATTTT
CDR3: CSAEASGGLGDTQYF

J: TRBJ1-5
D: NA
size: NA
V: TRBV28
DNA: TGTGCCAGCAGTTTAAGGGGCCAGGGGCAGGGGCAGCCCCAGCATTTT
CDR3: CASSLRGQGQGQPQHF

J: TRBJ1-6
D: NA
size: few
V: TRBV2
DNA: TGTGCCAGCAGTGAAGGCGGGGTCAATTCACCCCTCCACTTT
CDR3: CASSEGGVNSPLHF

J: TRBJ1-1
D: NA
size: many
V: TRBV3-1
DNA: TGTGCCAGCACTTCAAGGGTGAGTGAAGCTTTCTTT
CDR3: CASTSRVSEAFF

J: TRBJ1-3
D: NA
size: NA
V: TRBV9
DNA: TGTGCCAGCAGTGGGCTTGGCAGCTTCTCTGGAAACACCATATATTTT
CDR3: CASSGLGSFSGNTIYF

J: TRBJ2-7
D: NA
size: few
V: TRBV4-2
DNA: TGTGCCAGCAGCCAAGACCCTCTGACTGGGACGGACGAGCAGTACTTC
CDR3: CASSQDPLTGTDEQYF

J: TRBJ2-2
D: NA
size: NA
V: TRBV19
DNA: TGTGCCAGTAGAAAGGGTAGGGTCAACGGGGAGCTGTTTTTT
CDR3: CASRKGRVNGELFF

J: TRBJ2-5
D: NA
size: many
V: TRBV7-9
DNA: TGTGCCAGCAGCTCCCCGGTGGAGGGGGAGACCCAGTACTTC
CDR3: CASSSPVEGETQYF

J: TRBJ2-1
D: TRBD2
size: few
V: TRBV2
DNA: TGTGCCAGCAGCAGAGAAGGGGCGACTAGCGGGAGCGATGAGCAGTTCTTC
CDR3: CASSREGATSGSDEQFF

J: TRBJ2-1
D: NA
size: many
V: TRBV5-1
DNA: TGCGCCAGCAGCTCGTTAGCGCCCGATCACAATGAGCAGTTCTTC
CDR3: CASSSLAPDHNEQFF

J: TRBJ1-2
D: NA
size: many
V: TRBV4-2
DNA: TGTGCCAGCACCGCAGGGTTAGCTAACTATGGCTACACCTTC
CDR3: CASTAGLANYGYTF